Listed here are 29 T cell receptor beta chains from one sample, sequenced in a study of T cells in Graves' hyperthyroidism and ophthalmopathy. RNA transcripts served as the template for amplifying TCR beta CDR3 regions. The HTBI primer set served for first-round RT-PCR of the TCR CDR3. Each CDR3 protein is one row after TCRdb ran MiXCR on the multiplex PCR reads. The sample yields hundreds of thousands of distinct CDR3 sequences, approximately 25% seen once. Sequencing used blood. The receptors were gathered from a young woman with Graves' ophthalmopathy.

Ten or more counts support this clonotype. V usage is TRBV20-1 and J usage is TRBJ1-2; tentatively, D is TRBD1 (5 bases). The V end lost 0 bases, the J end lost 1 base, and 12 bases lay between the germline ends. The CDR3 has 15 amino acids. Per the germline V gene, CDR1 is DFQATT and CDR2 is SNEGSKA (reference sequence). The CDR3 DNA reads as TGCAGTGCTAGAGATGGAAGGGGTTATAACTATGGCTACACCTTC. Translating gives CSARDGRGYNYGYTF.

This rearrangement joins TRBV2 to TRBJ1-2; D perhaps matches TRBD1 (5 bases). Deletions cut 6 bases from V and 4 bases from J, with 12 bases between. The length of the CDR3 is 13 residues. Germline lookup yields CDR1 SNHLY and CDR2 FYNNEI. The CDR3 sequence: CASSSTGTYGYTF. The CDR3 DNA sequence: TGTGCCAGCAGCTCCACGGGGACCTATGGCTACACCTTC.

This clonotype has at least ten counts. CDR3 protein: CSAPGQRNYGYTF. The CDR3 DNA reads TGCAGTGCCCCGGGGCAGAGAAACTATGGCTACACCTTC. This chain connects TRBV20-1 to TRBJ1-2; D is perhaps TRBD1 (5 bases). The CDR3 consists of 13 residues. Trimming took off 6 bases at V and 2 bases at J, with 13 bases between the two ends. In germline, CDR1 is DFQATT, CDR2 SNEGSKA (reference sequence).

This clonotype was observed a few times. A much larger clone differs by one base, so this may be a read error. The rearrangement joins TRBV24-1 to TRBJ2-5, with a weak D call TRBD2 (5 bases). Germline values: CDR1 KGHDR, CDR2 SFDVKD. This CDR3 spans 12 amino acids. In DNA form, the CDR3 reads TGTGCCACCAGTGATTTCTGGGAGACCCGGTACTTC. Protein sequence: CATSDFWETRYF.

This clonotype was observed many times. V usage is TRBV6-1 and J usage is TRBJ2-7, with 10 bases lining up with TRBD2. This CDR3 spans 15 amino acids. With 8 bases clipped from V and 3 bases from J, the junction kept 10 bases outside the gene matches. CDR1 is MNHNS, CDR2 SASEGT, per germline. The CDR3 bases are TGTGCCAGCGCCCCTTTTAGCGGGGGGAACTACGAGCAGTACTTC. Its translation is CASAPFSGGNYEQYF.

This clonotype was detected ten times or more. The J gene is TRBJ2-7, the V gene TRBV6-1, with TRBD1 matching over 8 bases. Germline trimming cut 0 bases from V and 5 bases from J; bases unmatched to any gene: 6. Germline V gives CDR1 MNHNS, CDR2 SASEGT. The CDR3 length is 15 residues. This chain's CDR3 is CASSEAGQGSDEQYF. In DNA form, the CDR3 reads TGTGCCAGCAGTGAAGCCGGACAGGGTTCTGACGAGCAGTACTTC.

This clonotype was detected many times. This chain uses TRBV7-3 with TRBJ1-1; D uncertain. V was shortened by 1 base and J by 3 bases, with 12 bases between the two germline ends. The CDR3 is made up of 15 amino acids. Germline CDR1 SGHTA, CDR2 FQGTGA. CDR3 sequence reads: CASSLNGVSHTEAFF. In DNA, the CDR3 is TGTGCCAGCAGCTTAAATGGGGTCTCCCACACTGAAGCTTTCTTT.

This clonotype was counted at least ten times. The chain has TRBV5-1 and TRBJ2-2; tentatively, D is TRBD2 (6 bases). The ends were cut back, 0 bases at V and 6 bases at J, with 15 bases in the middle. Germline V gene data show CDR1 as SGHRS and CDR2 as YFSETQ. The CDR3 runs 16 residues. The DNA for the CDR3 is TGCGCCAGCAGCTTGGCCCGGGGGAGGATTGCCGGGGAGCTGTTTTTT. Residues: CASSLARGRIAGELFF. The full variable domain, its missing parts supplied by reference TRBV5-1 and TRBJ2-2, is KAGVTQTPRYLIKTRGQQVTLSCSPISGHRSVSWYQQTPGQGLQFLFEYFSETQRNKGNFPGRFSGRQFSNSRSEMNVSTLELGDSALYLCASSLARGRIAGELFFGEGSRLTVL.

This clonotype came up many times. V is TRBV10-3 and J is TRBJ1-2; D unclear. The CDR3 runs to 17 residues. Trimming cost V 0 bases and J 7 bases, with 21 bases left between them. Germline V gene data show CDR1 as ENHRY and CDR2 as SYGVKD. The CDR3 coding sequence is TGTGCCATCAGTGAGTCGGACGGCAAGGAACGGGGTAGTGGCTACACCTTC. It specifies CAISESDGKERGSGYTF.

Many counts were recorded for this clonotype. The genes are TRBV27 and TRBJ1-1; 10 bases agree with TRBD1. CDR1 is MNHEY and CDR2 is SMNVEV in the germline V gene (reference sequence). The CDR3 is 14 residues long. Trimming cost V 5 bases and J 3 bases; bases outside gene matches: 3. The DNA of the CDR3 is TGTGCCAGCAGTATGACAGGGGGCTACACTGAAGCTTTCTTT. This translates into CASSMTGGYTEAFF.

This clonotype was detected once. This sequence may be a read error, since a much larger clone differs from it by one base. The chain couples TRBV7-8 to TRBJ2-7, with D possibly matching TRBD1 (5 bases). Trimming shortened V by 4 bases and J by 4 bases, and 14 bases separated the two germline ends. Germline V gene data show CDR1 as SGHVS and CDR2 as FQNEAQ. This CDR3 has 14 amino acids. CDR3 sequence: CASSSGHGEYEQYF. The CDR3, as DNA: TGTGCCAGCAGCTCCGGACATGGAGAGTACGAGCAGTACTTC.

This clonotype showed up many times. This sequence joins TRBV19 and TRBJ2-7; tentatively, D is TRBD2 (6 bases). The V and J ends lost 5 bases and 5 bases respectively, with 16 bases between them. Germline assignment: CDR1 LNHDA and CDR2 SQIVND (reference sequence). The CDR3 totals 14 residues. This CDR3 is CASSPRRGTDEQYF. As DNA, the CDR3 is TGTGCCAGTAGTCCGAGGCGGGGTACCGACGAGCAGTACTTC.

Note on this clonotype: A read error may account for a junction end that differs from germline. The rearrangement joins TRBV6-4 to TRBJ2-2, with D possibly being TRBD1 (6 bases). The CDR3 is made up of 15 amino acids. Looked up from germline, CDR1 is MRHNA and CDR2 is SNTAGT. This CDR3 is CASSYSTGLTGELFF. The CDR3 bases are TGTGCCAGCAGTTACTCAACAGGGCTCACCGGGGAGCTGTTTTTT.

This clonotype has a count of ten or more. The chain carries TRBV20-1 and TRBJ2-5; 13 positions agree with TRBD2. V shed 3 bases and J 1 base; nucleotides not matched to a gene: 8. Germline V gene lookup returns CDR1 DFQATT and CDR2 SNEGSKA (reference sequence). The CDR3 loop spans 17 amino acids. The CDR3 loop reads CSARSRRTSGGQETQYF. The CDR3, as DNA: TGCAGTGCTAGGTCACGGAGGACTAGCGGGGGCCAAGAGACCCAGTACTTC.

At least ten counts were recorded for this clonotype. The V call is TRBV6-1, the J call TRBJ2-7; no clear D gene. Looked up from germline, CDR1 is MNHNS and CDR2 is SASEGT. The CDR3 loop spans 12 amino acids. The V end was cut by 10 bases, the J end by 3 bases, with 13 bases between. The CDR3 here is CATHDGFYEQYF. In nucleotides, the CDR3 is TGTGCCACCCACGACGGTTTCTACGAGCAGTACTTC.

The chain couples TRBV3-1 to TRBJ2-7; 8 bases align to TRBD2. Germline assignment: CDR1 LGHDT and CDR2 YNNKEL (reference sequence). With 10 bases clipped from V and 4 bases from J, the junction kept 12 bases outside the gene matches. The CDR3 runs 14 residues. The CDR3 nucleotides read TGTGCCACCGGCCGGGAGGGGATAGTATACGAGCAGTACTTC. Residues: CATGREGIVYEQYF.

This clonotype has at least ten counts. The chain combines TRBV6-2 or TRBV6-3 with TRBJ2-5; perhaps TRBD1 as D (5 bases). V dropped 6 bases and J dropped 2 bases, with 16 bases sitting between them. Germline V lookup: CDR1 MNHEY, CDR2 SVGEGT. The CDR3 has 15 amino acids. The CDR3 loop is CASSVPTDLQETQYF. CDR3 DNA sequence: TGTGCCAGCAGCGTTCCGACAGACCTACAAGAGACCCAGTACTTC.

Ten or more counts support this clonotype. The rearrangement joins TRBV2 to TRBJ2-7; tentative D call: TRBD2 (5 bases). V lost 8 bases and J lost 6, with 17 bases in between. The CDR3 sequence is 13 residues long. The germline gives CDR1 SNHLY, CDR2 FYNNEI. The CDR3 nucleotides read TGTGCCAGCTGCCGGGAAGGGAATGGCGAGCAGTACTTC. Translated, it gives CASCREGNGEQYF. Full variable domain (outside the CDR3, taken from reference TRBV2 and TRBJ2-7): EPEVTQTPSHQVTQMGQEVILRCVPISNHLYFYWYRQILGQKVEFLVSFYNNEISEKSEIFDDQFSVERPDGSNFTLKIRSTKLEDSAMYFCASCREGNGEQYFGPGTRLTVT.

This clonotype was seen repeatedly, ten times or more. The chain carries TRBV6-5 and TRBJ2-7; D remains ambiguous. Germline CDR1 reads MNHEY; CDR2 reads SVGAGI. The ends were cut back, 7 bases at V and 5 bases at J, with 24 bases in the middle. The CDR3 extends over 16 amino acids. The CDR3 DNA follows: TGTGCCAGCACTTTTACCCGTGGGATAAGGAGCGACGAGCAGTACTTC. It translates to CASTFTRGIRSDEQYF.

This clonotype appeared a few times. This chain connects TRBV6-5 to TRBJ1-1; 9 nucleotides match TRBD1. The germline gives CDR1 MNHEY, CDR2 SVGAGI. The CDR3 runs to 17 residues. V was pared by 6 bases and J by 5 bases, with 16 bases of the junction left unmatched. The CDR3 DNA reads as TGTGCCAGCAGCTTCTCCGGGACAGGGAAGGGGATAACTGAAGCTTTCTTT. Its protein product is CASSFSGTGKGITEAFF.

The rearrangement joins TRBV12-3 or TRBV12-4 to TRBJ1-2; D might be TRBD1 (5 bases). CDR3 length equals 14 residues. The germline V and J ends were trimmed by 7 bases and 2 bases, with 14 bases remaining between them. The CDR3 DNA reads as TGTGCCAGCACCCAAATGGGGCAGAACTATGGCTACACCTTC. Translation: CASTQMGQNYGYTF.

This clonotype was picked up many times. The chain is built from TRBV27 and TRBJ2-7; 10 positions agree with TRBD1. CDR3 length: 14 amino acids. Germline CDR1 is MNHEY and CDR2 is SMNVEV (reference sequence). V was pared by 4 bases and J by 3 bases, with 3 bases of the junction left unmatched. CDR3 in amino acids: CASSWGTGDYEQYF. The CDR3 nucleotides are TGTGCCAGCAGTTGGGGGACAGGGGACTACGAGCAGTACTTC.

As for this clonotype: A much larger clone lies one base from this, so it may be a read error. The DNA is left out, because the CDR3 cannot be placed on it with certainty; the CDR3 is given as TCRdb lists it. The V and J genes are TRBV6-2 or TRBV6-3 and TRBJ1-1; the D segment call TRBD1 is taken from the table without a DNA check. The CDR3 is made up of 14 amino acids, end residues included. Germline-derived CDR1 and CDR2 are MNHEY and SVGEGT. The CDR3 protein is CASSWGQGATEACF.

This chain connects TRBV6-1 to TRBJ2-2, with 10 bases that match TRBD1. The CDR3 extends over 14 amino acids. J gave up 7 bases and V 6 bases, and 5 bases lay outside the gene matches. Germline V lookup: CDR1 MNHNS, CDR2 SASEGT. In DNA, the CDR3 is TGTGCCAGCAGATGGGACAGGGGCGGCGGGGAGCTGTTTTTT. Translation: CASRWDRGGGELFF.

The table lists this clonotype with many counts. The J gene is TRBJ2-2, the V gene TRBV5-6; TRBD1 matches at 8 bases. The CDR3 is 15 residues long. Trimming cost V 5 bases and J 2 bases; bases outside gene matches: 5. Germline V CDR1 and CDR2: SGHDT, YYEEEE. The CDR3 DNA follows: TGTGCCAGCAGTACGACAGGGGTCAACACCGGGGAGCTGTTTTTT. Residues: CASSTTGVNTGELFF.

This clonotype has a handful of counts. V is TRBV20-1 and J is TRBJ2-5; weak D call: TRBD1 (5 bases). Trimming shortened V by 3 bases and J by 4 bases, and 15 bases separated the two germline ends. CDR3 size: 14 residues. CDR1 is DFQATT, CDR2 SNEGSKA, per germline (reference sequence). CDR3 sequence reads: CSARSTVNGETQYF. CDR3 nucleotides: TGCAGTGCTAGGTCGACAGTTAATGGAGAGACCCAGTACTTC.

This clonotype was found many times. The chain couples TRBV28 to TRBJ2-7; 15 bases agree with TRBD2. The CDR3 sequence is 18 residues long. The V gene's germline CDR1 is MDHEN and CDR2 SYDVKM. The junction had 10 bases not matched to a gene; V was cut back by 7 bases and J by 0 bases. Here the CDR3 DNA reads TGTGCCAGCAACTATCCGGGACTAGCGGGAGGCCGCTCCTACGAGCAGTACTTC. It yields the protein CASNYPGLAGGRSYEQYF.

Regarding this clonotype: A junction end diverges from the germline sequence, so it may reflect a read error. The chain recombines TRBV29-1 with TRBJ1-1; D possibly corresponds to TRBD1 (5 bases). The V gene's germline CDR1 is SQVTM and CDR2 ANQGSEA. The CDR3 contains 13 residues. In DNA, the CDR3 is TGCAGCGTTGATGGGGGGGGATACACTGATGCTTTCTTT. This sequence encodes CSVDGGGYTDAFF.

The CDR3 bases are TGTGCCATCCGCGGACAGGGCCAAGAGACCCAGTACTTC. It specifies CAIRGQGQETQYF. J is TRBJ2-5 and V is TRBV6-2 or TRBV6-3; TRBD1 matches 8 bases. The CDR3 is 13 residues long. CDR1 and CDR2 (germline): MNHEY, SVGEGT. V lost 10 bases, J lost 1 base, and 5 bases stayed unmatched.